These T cell receptor beta chains were read from a single sample in a study of human T cells and chemical hapten exposure. One entry per CDR3 protein, called by TCRdb with MiXCR from the RACE reads. This sample has tens of thousands of distinct CDR3 sequences, with approximately 8% found just once. The sample consisted of whole blood, taken in connection with sensitization to the hapten diphenylcyclopropenone (DPC). These receptor sequences come from a woman in her 30s with alopecia areata. Some clones in this sample may be carry-over from other donors' samples. Both conserved end residues are trimmed from each CDR3.

J | V | CDR3
TRBJ2-7 | TRBV6-1 | ASSVDNYEQY
TRBJ1-1 | TRBV29-1 | SVELSLAEAF
TRBJ1-1 | TRBV2 | ASSEIQDTEAF
TRBJ1-6 | TRBV20-1 | SAQYRAGNSPLH
TRBJ2-3 | TRBV9 | ASSPTRDTQY
TRBJ2-7 | TRBV20-1 | SATTGNGAYEQY
TRBJ1-3 | TRBV29-1 | SAGSTGFSGNTIY
TRBJ1-1 | TRBV13 | ASSLGQGMNTEAF
TRBJ2-1 | TRBV7-9 | ASSSYMSSYNEQF
TRBJ1-4 | TRBV6-1 | ASSERGPNEKLF
TRBJ2-1 | TRBV12-2 | ASRLVIPLPGTGEIPSSYNEQF
TRBJ1-6 | TRBV2 | ASRGQENSPLH
TRBJ1-5 | TRBV7-8 | ASSLGGRGPGQPQH
TRBJ1-6 | TRBV7-2 | ASSKPTGAYNSPLH
TRBJ1-3 | TRBV3-1 | ASSQAGYGNTIY
TRBJ2-7 | TRBV12-3/TRBV12-4 | ASSLGALGGEQY
TRBJ2-1 | TRBV6-6 | ASSMTGGEEF
TRBJ2-2 | TRBV27 | ASSLRGFGELF
TRBJ1-4 | TRBV15 | ATSRGVEGTGDEKLF
TRBJ1-1 | TRBV7-8 | ASSLGPRRAF
TRBJ1-2 | TRBV7-9 | ASSLGSTGSYGYT
TRBJ1-6 | TRBV7-9 | ASSLETGTGRNSPLH
TRBJ1-5 | TRBV20-1 | SASQGVGQPQH
TRBJ1-1 | TRBV29-1 | SVSAGRTEAF
TRBJ1-1 | TRBV5-4 | ASSGRQGAAEAF
TRBJ1-6 | TRBV7-2 | ASSTGDSPLH
TRBJ1-2 | TRBV6-6 | AASPSGGDYGYT
TRBJ2-6 | TRBV29-1 | SVLQGTGANVLT
TRBJ2-7 | TRBV7-9 | ASSSVRDRAYEQY
TRBJ1-3 | TRBV14 | ASSQRSPGLSGLGLSGNTIY
TRBJ1-1 | TRBV2 | ASNEDSGKNTEAF
TRBJ2-1 | TRBV19 | ASRPGQGTHEQF
TRBJ2-5 | TRBV5-1 | ASSPGQGVSGWETQY
TRBJ1-5 | TRBV4-1 | ASSQDPSAGSYSNQPQH
TRBJ1-1 | TRBV7-8 | ASSPRAGNTEAF
TRBJ2-1 | TRBV20-1 | SARVLGGMSYNEQF
TRBJ2-1 | TRBV7-8 | ASSPRDRGALNEQF
TRBJ1-1 | TRBV7-9 | ASSLFTGKGAEAF
TRBJ2-7 | TRBV2 | ASSGALPGGAYEQY
TRBJ2-7 | TRBV6-1 | ASRIQDYEQY
TRBJ2-3 | TRBV20-1 | SAPRTGADTQY
TRBJ2-5 | TRBV30 | AWSVFRLETQY
TRBJ1-5 | TRBV29-1 | SVQGGSNQPQH
TRBJ1-5 | TRBV5-1 | ASSPSWGSQPQH
TRBJ2-7 | TRBV7-6 | ASSLGVKGVNEQY
TRBJ1-6 | TRBV7-2 | ANRTDSPLH
TRBJ2-3 | TRBV29-1 | SLGTGANTQY
TRBJ1-2 | TRBV30 | ASQTVPNYGYT
TRBJ1-2 | TRBV6-2/TRBV6-3 | ASSYPSHFT
TRBJ2-5 | TRBV19 | ASRQGRAGQETQY
TRBJ2-5 | TRBV5-1 | ASRTGEETQY